The 29 T cell receptor beta chains below all came from one sample that was sequenced in a study of response to subunit inactivated influenza vaccine. TCRdb reprocessed the RT-PCR reads with MiXCR, giving one entry per CDR3 protein. The sample yields about 500,000 distinct CDR3 sequences, 6% to 9% seen once. The input for sequencing was PBMCs from blood, taken less than 30 months after vaccination. Receptors were obtained from a man between 50 and 75 years old who received an inactivated influenza vaccine.

This chain connects TRBV20-1 to TRBJ2-5; TRBD2 matches at 7 bases. The V gene's germline CDR1 is DFQATT and CDR2 SNEGSKA (reference sequence). The CDR3 is 14 residues long. V shed 5 bases and J 5 bases; nucleotides not matched to a gene: 11. The CDR3 protein is CSAGVGGRGETQYF. The CDR3 region has the DNA TGCAGTGCTGGGGTGGGCGGGAGAGGGGAGACCCAGTACTTC.

The gene calls are TRBV10-3 and TRBJ2-7; 7 bases line up with TRBD1. Per the germline V gene, CDR1 is ENHRY and CDR2 is SYGVKD. The trim removed 7 bases at V and 2 bases at J, leaving 5 bases unmatched. The CDR3 runs to 13 residues. CDR3 region: CAITKTGTYEQYF. CDR3 bases: TGTGCCATCACCAAGACAGGGACCTACGAGCAGTACTTC.

The chain combines TRBV18 with TRBJ2-3; 14 bases map to TRBD2. This CDR3 is 15 amino acids long. Germline loops: CDR1 KGHSH, CDR2 LQKENI. The V segment lost 6 bases and the J segment 5 bases; nucleotides outside the gene matches: 4. The CDR3, as DNA: TGTGCCAGCTCCCCCGGGACTAGCGGGAGAGATACGCAGTATTTT. Encoded protein: CASSPGTSGRDTQYF.

The chain employs TRBV5-1 and TRBJ2-7, with D possibly matching TRBD1 (6 bases). This CDR3 comprises 14 residues. Germline values: CDR1 SGHRS, CDR2 YFSETQ. Trimming took 7 bases from V and 0 from J, leaving 14 bases between them. Written as DNA, the CDR3 is TGCGCCAGCCGGGACACCGGTGGCTCCTACGAGCAGTACTTC. Its translation is CASRDTGGSYEQYF.

This clonotype appeared a few times. V and J are TRBV14 and TRBJ2-7; D gene ambiguous. Trimming removed 4 bases at V and 1 base at J, with 8 bases between. The CDR3 is made up of 13 amino acids. CDR1 is SGHDN and CDR2 is FVKESK in the germline V gene. CDR3 in DNA: TGTGCCAGCAGCCGGGTAACTTCCTACGAGCAGTACTTC. It is translated as CASSRVTSYEQYF.

This clonotype has a count of ten or more. This chain joins TRBV7-2 and TRBJ2-5; TRBD1 is a possible D gene (7 bases). The CDR3 has 13 amino acids. Germline V lookup: CDR1 SGHTA, CDR2 FQGNSA. Deletions cut 8 bases from V and 4 bases from J, with 14 bases between. The CDR3 reads CASGGTELETQYF. CDR3 DNA: TGTGCCAGCGGGGGGACAGAATTAGAGACCCAGTACTTC.

This clonotype turned up a few times. This rearrangement joins TRBV7-8 to TRBJ1-6; D is ambiguous. CDR3 length equals 12 residues. The germline V gene encodes CDR1 SGHVS and CDR2 FQNEAQ. Between the trimmed V and J ends, which lost 5 bases and 7 bases, there was a span of 6 bases. The CDR3 reads CASSPSNSPLHF. In DNA, the CDR3 is TGTGCCAGCAGCCCATCAAATTCACCCCTCCACTTT.

This clonotype has ten or more counts. This sequence joins TRBV4-3 and TRBJ2-3; TRBD2 agrees at 7 bases. The V and J ends lost 10 bases and 1 base, in that order; junction bases with no gene match: 11. In germline, CDR1 is LGHNA, CDR2 YSLEER. There are 15 residues in the CDR3. CDR3 DNA: TGCGCCACCGGCTGGGGAACTAGCGGCACAGATACGCAGTATTTT. It yields the protein CATGWGTSGTDTQYF.

CDR3 in DNA: TGTGCCACCAGTTCGCCGGGATTGAACTATGGCTACACCTTC. It codes for CATSSPGLNYGYTF. This sequence joins TRBV24-1 and TRBJ1-2; no definite D call. V was trimmed by 6 bases and J by 2 bases, leaving 12 bases between them. The CDR3 sequence is 14 residues long. CDR1 is KGHDR and CDR2 is SFDVKD in the germline V gene.

In its sample, this clonotype was seen once. This chain joins TRBV2 and TRBJ2-7; 9 nucleotides agree with TRBD2. The germline CDR1 and CDR2 sequences are SNHLY and FYNNEI. This CDR3 has 14 residues. Unmatched junction bases numbered 4, after V lost 4 bases and J lost 3 bases. The CDR3 DNA follows: TGTGCCAGCAGTGCAAGCGGGGGGTACTACGAGCAGTACTTC. It encodes CASSASGGYYEQYF. Full variable domain (outside the CDR3, taken from reference TRBV2 and TRBJ2-7): EPEVTQTPSHQVTQMGQEVILRCVPISNHLYFYWYRQILGQKVEFLVSFYNNEISEKSEIFDDQFSVERPDGSNFTLKIRSTKLEDSAMYFCASSASGGYYEQYFGPGTRLTVT.

At least ten counts were recorded for this clonotype. The chain has TRBV3-1 and TRBJ1-6; D perhaps matches TRBD1 (6 bases). The CDR3 has 14 residues. In germline, CDR1 is LGHDT, CDR2 YNNKEL (reference sequence). Trimming pared 0 bases from V and 7 bases from J, leaving 7 bases between. The CDR3 sequence is CASSQDRGNSPLHF. The CDR3 coding sequence is TGTGCCAGCAGCCAAGACAGGGGAAATTCACCCCTCCACTTT.

This clonotype was counted between two and nine times. The rearrangement links TRBV6-1 to TRBJ2-7, with 12 bases matching TRBD2. Germline values: CDR1 MNHNS, CDR2 SASEGT. V dropped 6 bases and J dropped 7; count of bases not matched to a gene: 4. There are 13 residues in the CDR3. The CDR3 spells CASRETSGREQYF. For the CDR3, the DNA is TGTGCCAGCAGGGAGACTAGCGGGAGAGAGCAGTACTTC.

This clonotype was seen at least ten times. This chain links TRBV9 with TRBJ1-2; unclear D gene. CDR1 SGDLS and CDR2 YYNGEE come from the germline V gene. Trimming shortened V by 4 bases and J by 2 bases, and 12 bases separated the two germline ends. CDR3 size: 14 residues. The CDR3 sequence is CASSPLVGNYGYTF. The DNA of the CDR3 is TGTGCCAGCAGCCCCTTAGTCGGGAACTATGGCTACACCTTC.

The chain links TRBV30 to TRBJ1-2; the match to TRBD1 covers 7 bases. This CDR3 contains 15 residues. The junction had 11 bases not matched to a gene; V was cut back by 3 bases and J by 4 bases. In germline, CDR1 is GTSNPN, CDR2 SVGIG (reference sequence). CDR3 DNA: TGTGCCTGGAGCCAGGGGGGCGGCAGAGCCTATGGCTACACCTTC. This codes for CAWSQGGGRAYGYTF.

This clonotype appeared many times. In DNA form, the CDR3 reads TGCGCCAGCAGCCCCCGCAGCAACTATGGCTACACCTTC. As protein: CASSPRSNYGYTF. The chain employs TRBV5-1 and TRBJ1-2; D gene ambiguous. Trimming removed 4 bases at V and 2 bases at J, with 9 bases between. The CDR3 is 13 amino acids. Germline V gives CDR1 SGHRS, CDR2 YFSETQ.

This clonotype occurred many times. V is TRBV5-1 and J is TRBJ2-3; D possibly corresponds to TRBD1 (5 bases). The CDR3 length is 17 residues. Trimming cost V 4 bases and J 4 bases, with 22 bases left between them. Germline V gives CDR1 SGHRS, CDR2 YFSETQ. The CDR3 is CASSDRGSFQGSDTQYF. CDR3 bases: TGCGCCAGCAGCGATAGGGGCTCATTCCAGGGATCAGATACGCAGTATTTT.

This clonotype was recorded a few times. The CDR3: CASSQDHSLAKNIQYF. In nucleotides, the CDR3 is TGCGCCAGCAGCCAAGACCACTCACTAGCCAAAAACATTCAGTACTTC. The chain is built from TRBV4-1 and TRBJ2-4, with D hard to call. The germline V and J ends were trimmed by 0 bases and 0 bases, with 9 bases remaining between them. This CDR3 has 16 residues. Germline assignment: CDR1 MGHRA and CDR2 YSYEKL.

This clonotype came up many times. V usage is TRBV28 and J usage is TRBJ1-1; TRBD1 aligns across 10 bases. This CDR3 comprises 17 residues. J gave up 4 bases and V 3 bases, and 11 bases lay outside the gene matches. Germline assignment: CDR1 MDHEN and CDR2 SYDVKM. In nucleotides, the CDR3 is TGTGCCAGCAGTTTCCGGGGGACAGGGGTACGGCGCACTGAAGCTTTCTTT. Residues: CASSFRGTGVRRTEAFF. Full variable domain (remainder filled in from reference TRBV28 and TRBJ1-1): DVKVTQSSRYLVKRTGEKVFLECVQDMDHENMFWYRQDPGLGLRLIYFSYDVKMKEKGDIPEGYSVSREKKERFSLILESASTNQTSMYLCASSFRGTGVRRTEAFFGQGTRLTVV.

CDR3 DNA sequence: TGTGCCAGCTCATCAGGACAGGCCCGGTACGAAAAACTGTTTTTT. Translation: CASSSGQARYEKLFF. V and J are TRBV18 and TRBJ1-4, with 7 positions matching TRBD1. The trim removed 5 bases at V and 8 bases at J, leaving 11 bases unmatched. CDR3 length: 15 residues. CDR1 and CDR2 (germline): KGHSH, LQKENI.

This clonotype came up many times. The chain employs TRBV4-2 and TRBJ2-7; D call uncertain. Germline CDR1 reads LGHNA; CDR2 reads YNFKEQ. V lost 0 bases and J 3 bases, leaving 21 bases between the germline ends. The CDR3 spans 18 residues. As DNA, the CDR3 is TGTGCCAGCAGCCAAGACCCGACCATTCCAGCGCCATACTACGAGCAGTACTTC. It is translated as CASSQDPTIPAPYYEQYF.

The chain couples TRBV7-9 to TRBJ2-5; 7 nucleotides line up with TRBD2. From germline, CDR1 is SEHNR and CDR2 FQNEAQ (reference sequence). With 5 bases clipped from V and 2 bases from J, the junction kept 8 bases outside the gene matches. The CDR3 covers 15 residues. The CDR3 DNA sequence: TGTGCCAGCAGCAACCCCAGCGGGACTCAAGAGACCCAGTACTTC. Its translation: CASSNPSGTQETQYF.

Only a few counts were recorded for this clonotype. The V and J genes are TRBV15 and TRBJ2-6; tentatively, D is TRBD1 (6 bases). Between the trimmed V and J ends, which lost 4 bases and 0 bases, there was a span of 22 bases. The germline CDR1 and CDR2 sequences are LNHNV and YYDKDF (reference sequence). The CDR3 runs 20 residues. In DNA form, the CDR3 reads TGTGCCACCAGCAAAACTGAGGACAGCCTGGGCCGCTCTGGGGCCAACGTCCTGACTTTC. It codes for CATSKTEDSLGRSGANVLTF.

In its sample, this clonotype was seen a few times. V usage is TRBV4-2 and J usage is TRBJ1-2; no clear D gene. CDR1 LGHNA and CDR2 YNFKEQ come from the germline V gene. Trimming took 5 bases from V and 0 from J, leaving 7 bases between them. CDR3 size: 13 residues. CDR3 nucleotide sequence: TGTGCCAGCAGCGCTAGTGCTAACTATGGCTACACCTTC. Amino acid sequence: CASSASANYGYTF.

The genes are TRBV28 and TRBJ2-1; D gene unclear. The length of the CDR3 is 12 residues. Per the germline V gene, CDR1 is MDHEN and CDR2 is SYDVKM. V lost 1 base and J lost 8, with 6 bases in between. CDR3 sequence: CASSLSKDEQFF. The CDR3 DNA is TGTGCCAGCAGTTTATCTAAGGATGAGCAGTTCTTC.

V gene TRBV12-3 or TRBV12-4 combines with J gene TRBJ1-5; no firm D call. This CDR3 has 15 amino acids. Trimming pared 6 bases from V and 0 bases from J, leaving 12 bases between. The CDR3 DNA sequence: TGTGCCAGCAGCCCTGGGCCGGATAGCAATCAGCCCCAGCATTTT. Amino acids: CASSPGPDSNQPQHF.

There are a few counts of this clonotype. This chain links TRBV5-1 with TRBJ1-3; D is undetermined. This CDR3 has 12 residues. Germline V gene sequence: CDR1 SGHRS, CDR2 YFSETQ. Trimming cost V 4 bases and J 11 bases, with 13 bases left between them. The CDR3 nucleotides are TGCGCCAGCAGCCCGGCAGAGGATCCCATATATTTT. Encoded protein: CASSPAEDPIYF.

This rearrangement joins TRBV21-1 to TRBJ2-3; TRBD2, as called in the table, went unchecked against the DNA. TRBV21-1 corresponds to a pseudogene. This CDR3 comprises 14 residues. The CDR3 protein is CARGTSDHTDTQYF. The CDR3, as DNA: TGTGCCAGAGGGACTAGCGACCACACAGATACGCAGTATTTT.

At least ten counts were recorded for this clonotype. J is TRBJ2-1 and V is TRBV28; perhaps TRBD2 as D (5 bases). The V gene's germline CDR1 is MDHEN and CDR2 SYDVKM. There are 16 residues in the CDR3. Deletions cut 6 bases from V and 3 bases from J, with 18 bases between. The CDR3 reads CASSPLWSGDYNEQFF. The CDR3 nucleotides read TGTGCCAGCAGCCCCCTCTGGAGCGGTGACTACAATGAGCAGTTCTTC.

Ten or more counts support this clonotype. CDR3: CASSDQGWGTEAFF. CDR3 in DNA: TGTGCCAGCAGCGACCAGGGCTGGGGCACTGAAGCTTTCTTT. The rearrangement joins TRBV7-2 to TRBJ1-1; weak D call: TRBD1 (5 bases). The ends were cut back, 5 bases at V and 4 bases at J, with 14 bases in the middle. This CDR3 region has 14 residues. Germline CDR1 reads SGHTA; CDR2 reads FQGNSA.